This is a list of T cell receptor beta chains from one sample in a study of control samples from healthy donors and cancer patients. The protocol was immunoSEQ multiplex PCR, while the TCRdb copy is restricted to in-frame clones and leaves out a portion. The repertoire has approximately 120,000 clones, roughly 87% of them found once; the top ten carry around 8.7%. The sequencing input was blood. Receptors were obtained from a middle-aged man in good health. Both conserved end residues are trimmed from each CDR3.

TRBV19	ASSKIGQATTEAF
TRBV9	ASSVKGTSGYT
TRBV6-1	ASSDWGGTGNQPQH
TRBV10-3	AIRTGGGYEQY
TRBV7-9	ASSPGAEKLF
TRBV27	ASSFQGGLPGNEQF
TRBV5-1	ASSGSVGRTYEQY
TRBV11-2	ASSPTGGAGEKLF
TRBV6-2/TRBV6-3	ASSYSGTGQAEQY
TRBV12-3/TRBV12-4	ASSFFTMEKLF
TRBV30	AWSGGGTEAF
TRBV11-3	ASSRSQTEAVDT
TRBV6-5	ASSYRNTIY
TRBV30	AWSRGERQPQH
TRBV5-1	ASSYTGGLKTQY
TRBV5-1	ASSLNTDTQY
TRBV21-1	ASSTGRTGEVNYGYT
TRBV30	AWGLASYEQY
TRBV12-3/TRBV12-4	ASSLGVNNEQF
TRBV7-3	ASSLSATGKTGELF
TRBV7-7	ASSLQGALGNEQF
TRBV7-6	ASSPWTGGTEKLF
TRBV29-1	SFRQQGGELF
TRBV5-1	ASSPGQRKRSTGELF
TRBV14	ASSQGLGTGTYEQY
TRBV5-1	ASSPGRGPSDEQY
TRBV11-2	ASSRGPSGANVLT
TRBV5-1	ASSWGTPRSYEQY
TRBV2	ASSLDREDGYT
TRBV12-3/TRBV12-4	ASGPWGYEQY
TRBV11-2	ASSSDRPSGNTIY
TRBV11-3	ASRPRVGEQF
TRBV4-1	ASSQLGGTAAEAF
TRBV5-1	ASRLGGANTEAF
TRBV11-3	ASSLWGLSTEAF
TRBV6-6	ASRRGDGQPQH
TRBV29-1	SVVPSGVNYGYT
TRBV7-2	ASSLLHHLNTEAF
TRBV7-6	ASSPGQGGSDGYT
TRBV6-5	ASSYSTHSGNTIY